A selection of T cell receptor beta chains follows, all from one sample in a study of T cell repertoires in cytomegalovirus infection. TCRdb redid the calling of the reads with MiXCR, one entry per CDR3 protein. In the table there are nearly 450,000 distinct CDR3 sequences, 30% to 40% of which are singletons. The sequenced sample consisted of PBMCs. These receptors originate from a human donor in good health (CMV status not recorded). Some clones in this sample may be carry-over from other donors' samples. Both conserved end residues are part of each CDR3. Each record gives: V gene, J gene, D gene, clone size, CDR3 DNA, CDR3 protein. D genes are given only for firm matches. The size entry is marked missing in some rows and otherwise reads once, few, many or a size class.

TRBV5-1	TRBJ2-7	NA	few	TGCGCCAGCAGCTTGGGCGGTCCTGAGGACGAGCAGTACTTC	CASSLGGPEDEQYF
TRBV27	TRBJ2-3	NA	NA	TGTGCCAGCAGTTTGTGGTCCTCCAGCCGCACAGATACGCAGTATTTT	CASSLWSSSRTDTQYF
TRBV7-6	TRBJ2-1	NA	once	TGTGCCAGCAGCACAAGCTCTAGCGTGGGCCTTTCCTACAATGAGCAGTTCTTC	CASSTSSSVGLSYNEQFF
TRBV19	TRBJ2-1	TRBD2	NA	TGTGCCAGTAGTGCCTACAGACTAGCGGGGGGATCCTACAATGAGCAGTTCTTC	CASSAYRLAGGSYNEQFF
TRBV7-2	TRBJ2-7	TRBD1	many	TGTGCCAGCAGCTTATCCGGGACAGACTCCTACGAGCAGTACTTC	CASSLSGTDSYEQYF
TRBV19	TRBJ2-5	NA	NA	TGTGCCAGTAGTAAGGGGGGCCAAGAGACCCAGTACTTC	CASSKGGQETQYF
TRBV19	TRBJ1-1	NA	NA	TGTGCCAGTAGACAGGGTCAAGTCACTGAAGCTTTCTTT	CASRQGQVTEAFF
TRBV4-1	TRBJ2-1	NA	NA	TGCGCCAGCAGCCAAGTCCTATTTGGCAATGAGCAGTTCTTC	CASSQVLFGNEQFF
TRBV6-1	TRBJ1-2	NA	many	TGTGCCAGCAGTGAAGAAGCAGGGATCGAAGACTATGGCTACACCTTC	CASSEEAGIEDYGYTF
TRBV7-2	TRBJ2-2	NA	once	TGTGCCATCAGCTGGTACCGCCCAAACCCTACGAACACCGGGGAGCTGTTTTTT	CAISWYRPNPTNTGELFF
TRBV29-1	TRBJ2-7	TRBD1	NA	TGCAGCGACCCCGGGACAGGCCGTTACGAGCAGTACTTC	CSDPGTGRYEQYF
TRBV29-1	TRBJ2-1	TRBD2	once	TGCAGCGTTGAAAGGGCTCCGGGGGGGGACTACAATGAGCAGTTCTTC	CSVERAPGGDYNEQFF
TRBV20-1	TRBJ1-2	TRBD1	NA	TGCAGTGCTTCCCCGGGACAGAAAAACTATGGCTACACCTTC	CSASPGQKNYGYTF
TRBV7-2	TRBJ1-2	TRBD1	many	TGTGCCAGCAGCCTTGGGACAGCTAATATCTATGGCTACACCTTC	CASSLGTANIYGYTF
TRBV20-1	TRBJ2-1	TRBD2	NA	TGCAGTGCTACGAAACTAGCGGTTATCTACAATGAGCAGTTCTTC	CSATKLAVIYNEQFF
TRBV19	TRBJ1-2	NA	NA	TGTGCCAGTATTATCGGCATGGGGGACTATGGCTACACCTTC	CASIIGMGDYGYTF
TRBV7-8	TRBJ2-5	NA	NA	TGTGCCAGCGGGTTGGGGCAGCCTCAAGAGACCCAGTACTTC	CASGLGQPQETQYF
TRBV27	TRBJ1-6	NA	NA	TGTGCCAGCAGCATCCAGAGTCGGGATTCACCCCTCCACTTT	CASSIQSRDSPLHF
TRBV7-2	TRBJ1-5	NA	many	TGTGCCAGCAGCCCTCGGGGGCTAAACAATCAGCCCCAGCATTTT	CASSPRGLNNQPQHF
TRBV7-2	TRBJ2-7	NA	many	TGTGCCAGCAAGGGATCAGGGAGCTCCTACGAGCAGTACTTC	CASKGSGSSYEQYF
TRBV19	TRBJ1-1	NA	few	TGTGCCAGTAGTGGGGGTCACACTGAAGCTTTCTTT	CASSGGHTEAFF
TRBV12-3/TRBV12-4	TRBJ1-1	NA	many	TGTGCCAGCAGCTTACAGGGCTTGAACACTGAAGCTTTCTTT	CASSLQGLNTEAFF
TRBV7-8	TRBJ1-1	NA	few	TGTGCCAGCAGCTTAGTCGGGGGTAGCGGCCCTAACACTGAAGCTTTCTTT	CASSLVGGSGPNTEAFF
TRBV11-2	TRBJ2-2	TRBD2	NA	TGTGCCAGCAGCCTTCTAGCGGGGGTGGGAACCGGGGAGCTGTTTTTT	CASSLLAGVGTGELFF
TRBV6-6	TRBJ2-1	NA	few	TGTGCCAGCAGTGACGTTCAGGGATACAATGAGCAGTTCTTC	CASSDVQGYNEQFF
TRBV7-2	TRBJ2-1	NA	few	TGTGCCAGCAGCTTAGCGGGGCCGTACAATGAGCAGTTCTTC	CASSLAGPYNEQFF
TRBV5-5	TRBJ1-5	NA	NA	TGTGCCAGCAGCTTGGGGACAGAGATTAATCAGCCCCAGCATTTT	CASSLGTEINQPQHF
TRBV13	TRBJ2-1	NA	NA	TGTGCCAGCAGCTTCGACAGGGCTAGCGCTCAGTTCTTC	CASSFDRASAQFF
TRBV27	TRBJ1-1	NA	few	TGTGCCAGCAGTTTTAAAGCTATGAACACTGAAGCTTTCTTT	CASSFKAMNTEAFF
TRBV3-1	TRBJ2-5	NA	few	TGTGCCAGCAGCCAACAGGGGCCTCGGGAGACCCAGTACTTC	CASSQQGPRETQYF
TRBV11-2	TRBJ2-1	NA	many	TGTGCCAGCAGCTTAGGAGGGGCCACCTCCTACAATGAGCAGTTCTTC	CASSLGGATSYNEQFF
TRBV5-1	TRBJ2-7	NA	NA	TGCGCCAGCAGCCCCGAGGGTTCCACGGAGTACGAGCAGTACTTC	CASSPEGSTEYEQYF
TRBV7-9	TRBJ2-7	NA	few	TGTGCCAGCAGGGACCACTCCTACGAGCAGTACTTC	CASRDHSYEQYF
TRBV7-8	TRBJ2-3	NA	many	TGTGCCAGCAGCTTTAGGGCTAGCGGCACAGATACGCAGTATTTT	CASSFRASGTDTQYF
TRBV30	TRBJ1-1	NA	few	TGTGCCTGGAGTGTATTACGGAACACTGAAGCTTTCTTT	CAWSVLRNTEAFF
TRBV7-8	TRBJ2-2	NA	NA	TGTGCCAGCAGCGTACTGGACCCCGGGGAGCTGTTTTTT	CASSVLDPGELFF
TRBV5-5	TRBJ1-2	NA	NA	TGTGCCAGCAGCTTGTTGGGGGGCGCAGCTGATGGCTACACCTTC	CASSLLGGAADGYTF
TRBV7-2	TRBJ1-2	TRBD1	NA	TGTGCCAGCAGCAGACACTCTCCAGGGGGCTATGGCTACACCTTC	CASSRHSPGGYGYTF
TRBV5-4	TRBJ1-1	TRBD1	NA	TGTGCCAGCAGCTTCCCCGGGACAGGACGGGCTTTCTTT	CASSFPGTGRAFF
TRBV15	TRBJ2-3	TRBD2	NA	TGTGCCACCAGCAGAGATCATTGGACTAGCGGGGGGGCACTAAGCACAGATACGCAGTATTTT	CATSRDHWTSGGALSTDTQYF
TRBV14	TRBJ1-2	NA	few	TGTGCCAGCAGCCCGGGGACGGAGATTAACTATGGCTACACCTTC	CASSPGTEINYGYTF
TRBV7-8	TRBJ2-2	NA	NA	TGTGCCAGCAGCTCTCAGGAGGCCTGGGATCGGTTTTTT	CASSSQEAWDRFF
TRBV11-2	TRBJ2-1	NA	NA	TGTGCCAGCAGCTCCCCCCGGGGCAGTTACAATGAGCAGTTCTTC	CASSSPRGSYNEQFF
TRBV20-1	TRBJ1-2	NA	once	TGCAGTGCTAGAGCTAGAGGCTACACCTTC	CSARARGYTF
TRBV7-2	TRBJ1-6	NA	NA	TGTGCCAGCAGCTTAAATGAGGGGGTCTATAATTCACCCCTCCCATTT	CASSLNEGVYNSPLPF
TRBV20-1	TRBJ2-1	TRBD2	NA	TGCAGTGCTAGAGACCCGGGACTAGCGGGGTTCAATGAGCAGTTCTTC	CSARDPGLAGFNEQFF
TRBV19	TRBJ2-7	NA	NA	TGTGCCAGTAGTCCTTTTGGCAGGAGCTCCTACGAGCAGTACTTC	CASSPFGRSSYEQYF
TRBV6-6	TRBJ2-7	TRBD1	NA	TGTGCCAGCAGTTACTCCAGGGACAGGGGATCCTACGGGCAGTACTTC	CASSYSRDRGSYGQYF